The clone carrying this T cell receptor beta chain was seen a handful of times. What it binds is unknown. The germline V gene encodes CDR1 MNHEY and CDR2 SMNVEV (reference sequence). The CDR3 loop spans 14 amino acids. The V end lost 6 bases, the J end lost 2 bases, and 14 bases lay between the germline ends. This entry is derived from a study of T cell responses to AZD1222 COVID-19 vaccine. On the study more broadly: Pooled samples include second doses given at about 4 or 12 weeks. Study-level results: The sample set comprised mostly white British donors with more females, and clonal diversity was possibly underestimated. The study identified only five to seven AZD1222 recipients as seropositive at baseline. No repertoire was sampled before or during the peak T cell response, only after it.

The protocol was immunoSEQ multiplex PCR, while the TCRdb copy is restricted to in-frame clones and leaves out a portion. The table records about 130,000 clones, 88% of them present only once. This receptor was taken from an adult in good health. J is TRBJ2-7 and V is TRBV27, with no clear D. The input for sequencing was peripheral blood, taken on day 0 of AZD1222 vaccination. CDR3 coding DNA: TGTGCCAGCAGACCCACAAGCCCGACCTACGAGCAGTACTTC. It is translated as CASRPTSPTYEQYF.